These 17 T cell receptor beta chains originate from one sample sequenced in a study of human T cells and chemical hapten exposure. Someone pulled total RNA out of unfractionated whole blood. TCRdb recomputed calls from the 5' RACE reads with MiXCR, one row per CDR3 protein. The sample yields approximately 150,000 distinct CDR3 sequences, about 4.3% seen once. Receptors originate from a female donor in good health.

This clonotype is a singleton in its sample. V is TRBV6-7 and J is TRBJ2-7, with D perhaps TRBD1 (5 bases). The better agreement between TRBJ2-1 and the DNA end casts doubt on the J call. TRBV6-7 has ORF status, its function being uncertain. The CDR3 has 14 residues. The CDR3 is CASSLTGASYEQFF. CDR3 in DNA: TGTGCCAGCAGCCTCACAGGCGCGTCCTACGAGCAGTTCTTC.

This clonotype was recorded many times. The chain uses TRBV6-2 or TRBV6-3 and TRBJ1-2; D remains unclear. Trimming pared 2 bases from V and 4 bases from J, leaving 11 bases between. Germline CDR1 reads MNHEY; CDR2 reads SVGEGT. CDR3 size: 14 residues. As DNA, the CDR3 is TGTGCCAGCAGTTACGGCAGCTGGGGCTATGGCTACACCTTC. Translating it yields CASSYGSWGYGYTF.

This clonotype was seen at least ten times. The rearrangement joins TRBV18 to TRBJ1-1, with a possible D match to TRBD1 (6 bases). The CDR3 runs to 15 residues. Per germline, CDR1 KGHSH and CDR2 LQKENI. Trimming took 5 bases from V and 5 from J, leaving 18 bases between them. The CDR3 protein is CASSSKQGRGTEAFF. CDR3 nucleotide sequence: TGTGCCAGCTCATCCAAACAGGGCCGAGGGACTGAAGCTTTCTTT.

This clonotype was counted ten times or more. The chain carries TRBV25-1 and TRBJ2-7; 9 positions agree with TRBD1. J gave up 1 base and V 4 bases, and 14 bases lay outside the gene matches. Germline CDR1 reads MGHDK; CDR2 reads SYGVNS. This CDR3 contains 18 residues. The CDR3 loop is CASSGVSGQGPWSYEQYF. CDR3 in DNA: TGTGCCAGCAGTGGGGTTTCCGGACAGGGGCCATGGTCCTACGAGCAGTACTTC.

This clonotype was observed many times. V and J are TRBV7-9 and TRBJ2-3; 12 bases are a match to TRBD2. The germline V gene has CDR1 SEHNR and CDR2 FQNEAQ (reference sequence). Losses at the gene ends were 3 bases for V and 4 bases for J; bases not matched to a gene: 11. The CDR3 runs 18 residues. This chain's CDR3 is CASSLETGLAGFADTQYF. CDR3 nucleotides: TGTGCCAGCAGCTTGGAAACCGGACTAGCGGGGTTCGCAGATACGCAGTATTTT.

The sample holds a few counts of this clonotype. The V and J genes are TRBV6-5 and TRBJ1-1; 8 bases line up with TRBD1. The CDR3 is 14 residues long. The V and J ends lost 2 bases and 5 bases, in that order; junction bases with no gene match: 4. Germline V gene lookup returns CDR1 MNHEY and CDR2 SVGAGI. The DNA for the CDR3 is TGTGCCAGCAGTTACCGGACAGGGCTAACTGAAGCTTTCTTT. It translates to CASSYRTGLTEAFF.

This clonotype came up many times. The V call is TRBV9, the J call TRBJ2-1, with D maybe TRBD1 (7 bases). This CDR3 is 15 amino acids long. Germline V gene sequence: CDR1 SGDLS, CDR2 YYNGEE. The germline V and J ends were trimmed by 0 bases and 9 bases, with 16 bases remaining between them. The CDR3 spells CASSVGSRGVGEQFF. For the CDR3, the DNA is TGTGCCAGCAGCGTAGGATCCAGGGGGGTGGGTGAGCAGTTCTTC.

The table lists this clonotype with many counts. This chain connects TRBV6-1 to TRBJ1-4; TRBD1 is a possible D gene (5 bases). The ends were cut back, 8 bases at V and 0 bases at J, with 10 bases in the middle. CDR3 length: 14 amino acids. The germline gives CDR1 MNHNS, CDR2 SASEGT. The DNA for the CDR3 is TGTGCCAGCCGAGGGGTTGCAACTAATGAAAAACTGTTTTTT. Translation: CASRGVATNEKLFF.

This clonotype was seen repeatedly, ten times or more. V and J are TRBV9 and TRBJ2-1; 7 nucleotides align to TRBD1. The V and J ends lost 2 bases and 2 bases, in that order; junction bases with no gene match: 4. The CDR3 runs to 15 residues. Germline CDR1 reads SGDLS; CDR2 reads YYNGEE. The CDR3, as DNA: TGTGCCAGCAGCGTCCTGACAGGGACCTACAATGAGCAGTTCTTC. Residues: CASSVLTGTYNEQFF.

The sample holds many counts of this clonotype. The rearrangement joins TRBV5-1 to TRBJ2-6; unclear D gene. Germline CDR1 is SGHRS and CDR2 is YFSETQ. The CDR3 spans 14 residues. V was cut by 2 bases and J by 0 bases, with 3 bases left in between. The CDR3 is CASSLGSGANVLTF. CDR3 in DNA: TGCGCCAGCAGCTTAGGCTCTGGGGCCAACGTCCTGACTTTC.

This clonotype came up many times. This sequence joins TRBV5-1 and TRBJ1-1; D might be TRBD1 (6 bases). V lost 4 bases and J lost 6, with 13 bases in between. The CDR3 runs to 13 residues. Germline CDR1 is SGHRS and CDR2 is YFSETQ. DNA for the CDR3: TGCGCCAGCAGCACCACAGGGTACGCTGAAGCTTTCTTT. Amino acid sequence: CASSTTGYAEAFF.

This clonotype was seen a handful of times. The chain joins TRBV20-1 to TRBJ2-3, with 10 bases fitting TRBD1. The CDR3 is 16 amino acids. The germline V gene has CDR1 DFQATT and CDR2 SNEGSKA (reference sequence). Trimming removed 6 bases from V and 4 bases from J; junction bases left unmatched: 13. The CDR3 is CSATDRGRWASDTQYF. CDR3 nucleotides: TGCAGTGCCACCGACAGGGGGCGTTGGGCGTCAGATACGCAGTATTTT.

The chain uses TRBV4-2 and TRBJ2-7; TRBD2 agrees at 10 bases. J lost 2 bases, V lost 1 base, and 5 bases had no gene match. CDR3 length equals 16 residues. The germline V gene has CDR1 LGHNA and CDR2 YNFKEQ. The CDR3, as DNA: TGTGCCAGCAGCCAAGTTTCTAGCGGGGGCACCTACGAGCAGTACTTC. Its protein product is CASSQVSSGGTYEQYF.

The chain carries TRBV6-1 and TRBJ1-2; 8 positions match TRBD1. V dropped 3 bases and J dropped 2; count of bases not matched to a gene: 2. The CDR3 extends over 14 amino acids. The germline V gene has CDR1 MNHNS and CDR2 SASEGT. In DNA, the CDR3 is TGTGCCAGCAGTGAGGGACAGGACAACTATGGCTACACCTTC. This translates into CASSEGQDNYGYTF.

This clonotype was observed many times. The V call is TRBV7-6, the J call TRBJ2-1, with 13 bases identical to TRBD2. With 1 base clipped from V and 4 bases from J, the junction kept 7 bases outside the gene matches. The CDR3 runs 18 residues. The germline V gene encodes CDR1 SGHVS and CDR2 FNYEAQ. CDR3 sequence: CASSLDATSGGGYNEQFF. The CDR3 coding sequence is TGTGCCAGCAGCTTAGACGCTACTAGCGGGGGGGGTTACAATGAGCAGTTCTTC.

This clonotype was seen repeatedly, ten times or more. The chain joins TRBV9 to TRBJ2-1, with a possible D match to TRBD2 (5 bases). Germline V gives CDR1 SGDLS, CDR2 YYNGEE. Deletions cut 3 bases from V and 7 bases from J, with 8 bases between. CDR3 length: 12 residues. CDR3 loop: CASSATMNEQFF. The CDR3 DNA reads TGTGCCAGCAGCGCGACTATGAATGAGCAGTTCTTC.

This clonotype was counted many times. This rearrangement joins TRBV12-3 or TRBV12-4 to TRBJ1-1, with D hard to call. With 5 bases removed from V and 3 bases from J, the gap between germline ends came to 4 bases. The CDR3 is 11 residues long. CDR3 nucleotides: TGTGCCAGCAGTCCAGACACTGAAGCTTTCTTT. Translating it yields CASSPDTEAFF.